Listed below are T cell receptor beta chains from one sample, sequenced in a study of blood T cell repertoires in COVID-19. TCRdb's copy holds only in-frame clones and misses some; the assay was immunoSEQ multiplex PCR. The table shows some 45,000 clones, with about 80% occurring only once. What was sequenced was peripheral blood. Receptors were obtained from a woman aged 60-70 years with acute or convalescent COVID-19. CDR3s include the opening cysteine and the closing phenylalanine or tryptophan. Fields, in order: CDR3 protein, CDR3 DNA, clone size, D gene, J gene, V gene. D genes are given only for firm matches. Only part of the rows carry a size: once, few, many, or a class if the clone is expanded.

CDR3 protein: CASMREATDTQYF; CDR3 DNA: TGTGCCAGCATGAGGGAAGCCACAGATACGCAGTATTTT; clone size: -; D gene: -; J gene: TRBJ2-3; V gene: TRBV5-6
CDR3 protein: CASSQIYRDYEQYF; CDR3 DNA: TGTGCCAGCAGCCAAATCTACAGGGATTACGAGCAGTACTTC; clone size: -; D gene: -; J gene: TRBJ2-7; V gene: TRBV3-1/TRBV3-2
CDR3 protein: CASSLKGLGYEQYF; CDR3 DNA: TGTGCCAGCAGCTTAAAGGGGTTAGGCTACGAGCAGTACTTC; clone size: -; D gene: -; J gene: TRBJ2-7; V gene: TRBV13
CDR3 protein: CAGMLTGPDQPQHF; CDR3 DNA: TGTGCCGGAATGTTGACAGGGCCGGATCAGCCCCAGCATTTT; clone size: -; D gene: TRBD1; J gene: TRBJ1-5; V gene: TRBV9
CDR3 protein: CASSFRGIDYEQYF; CDR3 DNA: TGTGCCAGCAGTTTTAGGGGTATAGACTACGAGCAGTACTTC; clone size: -; D gene: -; J gene: TRBJ2-7; V gene: TRBV27
CDR3 protein: CASSHSTAYNEQFF; CDR3 DNA: TGTGCCAGTAGCCACTCGACAGCCTACAATGAGCAGTTCTTC; clone size: -; D gene: -; J gene: TRBJ2-1; V gene: TRBV19
CDR3 protein: CASSDPGTGSFGTYEQYF; CDR3 DNA: TGTGCCAGCAGTGACCCCGGGACAGGATCTTTCGGGACCTACGAGCAGTACTTC; clone size: -; D gene: TRBD1; J gene: TRBJ2-7; V gene: TRBV6-1
CDR3 protein: CASRDDRLDTEAFF; CDR3 DNA: TGTGCCAGTAGAGACGACAGGTTAGACACTGAAGCTTTCTTT; clone size: -; D gene: -; J gene: TRBJ1-1; V gene: TRBV19
CDR3 protein: CANRQDYEQYF; CDR3 DNA: TGTGCCAACAGACAGGACTACGAGCAGTACTTC; clone size: once; D gene: -; J gene: TRBJ2-7; V gene: TRBV2
CDR3 protein: CASSLDHAVEAFF; CDR3 DNA: TGTGCCAGCAGCTTAGATCATGCAGTTGAAGCTTTCTTT; clone size: -; D gene: -; J gene: TRBJ1-1; V gene: TRBV11-2
CDR3 protein: CASSPTRGLTDTQYF; CDR3 DNA: TGTGCCAGCAGCCCTACCAGGGGATTAACAGATACGCAGTATTTT; clone size: -; D gene: -; J gene: TRBJ2-3; V gene: TRBV4-2
CDR3 protein: CASGLTLAGSGTDTQYF; CDR3 DNA: TGTGCTAGTGGTTTGACCCTAGCGGGGAGTGGTACAGATACGCAGTATTTT; clone size: once; D gene: TRBD2; J gene: TRBJ2-3; V gene: TRBV12-5
CDR3 protein: CASSPGQGGDGYTF; CDR3 DNA: TGTGCCAGCTCACCGGGACAGGGAGGGGATGGCTACACCTTC; clone size: -; D gene: TRBD1; J gene: TRBJ1-2; V gene: TRBV6-4
CDR3 protein: CASSHSGGVFNEQFF; CDR3 DNA: TGTGCCAGCAGTCATAGCGGGGGGGTTTTTAATGAGCAGTTCTTC; clone size: -; D gene: TRBD2; J gene: TRBJ2-1; V gene: TRBV6-5
CDR3 protein: CASSSINQVTYEQYF; CDR3 DNA: TGTGCCAGCAGCTCGATCAATCAGGTTACCTACGAGCAGTACTTC; clone size: -; D gene: -; J gene: TRBJ2-7; V gene: TRBV7-8
CDR3 protein: CASSQSDRGSEKLFF; CDR3 DNA: TGCGCCAGCAGCCAATCTGACAGGGGGAGTGAAAAACTGTTTTTT; clone size: -; D gene: TRBD1; J gene: TRBJ1-4; V gene: TRBV4-1
CDR3 protein: CASSSAGPGNEQFF; CDR3 DNA: TGTGCCAGCAGCTCAGCGGGCCCCGGGAATGAGCAGTTCTTC; clone size: -; D gene: -; J gene: TRBJ2-1; V gene: TRBV5-6
CDR3 protein: CASRPTDTGELFF; CDR3 DNA: TGTGCCAGCAGGCCGACAGACACCGGGGAGCTGTTTTTT; clone size: -; D gene: -; J gene: TRBJ2-2; V gene: TRBV9
CDR3 protein: CASSLRAGGTKNIQYF; CDR3 DNA: TGTGCCAGCAGCTTACGGGCGGGGGGCACCAAAAACATTCAGTACTTC; clone size: -; D gene: TRBD2; J gene: TRBJ2-4; V gene: TRBV7-9
CDR3 protein: CASSLSPSGITDTQYF; CDR3 DNA: TGCGCCAGCAGCTTGAGTCCCAGCGGGATCACAGATACGCAGTATTTT; clone size: -; D gene: TRBD2; J gene: TRBJ2-3; V gene: TRBV5-1
CDR3 protein: CSASPGLPLTDTQYF; CDR3 DNA: TGCAGTGCTAGTCCGGGACTCCCGCTCACAGATACGCAGTATTTT; clone size: -; D gene: -; J gene: TRBJ2-3; V gene: TRBV20-1
CDR3 protein: CASSQGRGGANVLTF; CDR3 DNA: TGTGCCAGCAGCCAGGGTAGAGGTGGGGCCAACGTCCTGACTTTC; clone size: -; D gene: -; J gene: TRBJ2-6; V gene: TRBV3-1/TRBV3-2
CDR3 protein: CATSDPGQGSNEQFF; CDR3 DNA: TGTGCCACCAGTGACCCGGGACAGGGGTCGAATGAGCAGTTCTTC; clone size: once; D gene: TRBD1; J gene: TRBJ2-1; V gene: TRBV24-1
CDR3 protein: CASSESKGGIQYF; CDR3 DNA: TGCGCCAGCAGTGAGTCGAAAGGGGGCATTCAGTACTTC; clone size: -; D gene: -; J gene: TRBJ2-4; V gene: TRBV10-1
CDR3 protein: CASSPPGYDTEAFF; CDR3 DNA: TGTGCCAGCTCACCACCGGGCTATGACACTGAAGCTTTCTTT; clone size: -; D gene: -; J gene: TRBJ1-1; V gene: TRBV18
CDR3 protein: CSVEIQGYEQFF; CDR3 DNA: TGCAGCGTTGAAATCCAGGGCTATGAGCAGTTCTTC; clone size: -; D gene: -; J gene: TRBJ2-1; V gene: TRBV29-1
CDR3 protein: CSASSLAGNNEQFF; CDR3 DNA: TGCAGTGCTAGTAGCCTAGCGGGGAACAATGAGCAGTTCTTC; clone size: -; D gene: TRBD2; J gene: TRBJ2-1; V gene: TRBV20-1
CDR3 protein: CASSLISRVRNQPQHF; CDR3 DNA: TGTGCCAGCAGTCTTATATCCCGGGTACGGAATCAGCCCCAGCATTTT; clone size: -; D gene: -; J gene: TRBJ1-5; V gene: TRBV6-8
CDR3 protein: CASSPTGEPFYEQYF; CDR3 DNA: TGTGCCAGCAGTCCGACAGGGGAACCCTTTTACGAGCAGTACTTC; clone size: -; D gene: TRBD1; J gene: TRBJ2-7; V gene: TRBV6-5
CDR3 protein: CASSQGQGIEQFF; CDR3 DNA: TGCGCCAGCAGCCAAGGACAGGGAATAGAGCAGTTCTTC; clone size: -; D gene: TRBD1; J gene: TRBJ2-1; V gene: TRBV4-3
CDR3 protein: CAINEEGGFFNSPLHF; CDR3 DNA: TGTGCCATCAATGAGGAGGGCGGTTTCTTTAATTCACCCCTCCACTTT; clone size: -; D gene: -; J gene: TRBJ1-6; V gene: TRBV10-3
CDR3 protein: CATKCPRGFNQPQHF; CDR3 DNA: TGTGCCACCAAATGCCCCAGGGGCTTCAATCAGCCCCAGCATTTT; clone size: few; D gene: -; J gene: TRBJ1-5; V gene: TRBV24-1
CDR3 protein: CAWSSGQEKLFF; CDR3 DNA: TGTGCCTGGAGTTCGGGACAGGAAAAACTGTTTTTT; clone size: -; D gene: TRBD1; J gene: TRBJ1-4; V gene: TRBV30
CDR3 protein: CASSTGTGTNYGYTF; CDR3 DNA: TGTGCCAGCAGCACCGGGACAGGGACAAACTATGGCTACACCTTC; clone size: -; D gene: TRBD1; J gene: TRBJ1-2; V gene: TRBV2
CDR3 protein: CASGTGVEGEKLFF; CDR3 DNA: TGTGCCAGCGGGACGGGGGTGGAGGGTGAAAAACTGTTTTTT; clone size: -; D gene: -; J gene: TRBJ1-4; V gene: TRBV27
CDR3 protein: CASSLARDISYEQYF; CDR3 DNA: TGTGCCAGCAGCTTAGCCCGGGACATTTCCTACGAGCAGTACTTC; clone size: -; D gene: -; J gene: TRBJ2-7; V gene: TRBV7-9
CDR3 protein: CASSDRDSREQFF; CDR3 DNA: TGTGCCAGCAGTGATCGGGACTCCCGAGAGCAGTTCTTC; clone size: -; D gene: -; J gene: TRBJ2-1; V gene: TRBV6-1
CDR3 protein: CSVEDRAGTGDHEQYF; CDR3 DNA: TGCAGCGTTGAAGATCGAGCTGGGACAGGGGACCACGAGCAGTACTTC; clone size: -; D gene: TRBD1; J gene: TRBJ2-7; V gene: TRBV29-1
CDR3 protein: CASTTRGSSPYEQYF; CDR3 DNA: TGTGCCAGCACAACACGAGGATCCTCTCCCTACGAGCAGTACTTC; clone size: -; D gene: -; J gene: TRBJ2-7; V gene: TRBV7-2
CDR3 protein: CASKLGSVQFF; CDR3 DNA: TGTGCCAGCAAGCTTGGGAGCGTGCAGTTCTTC; clone size: -; D gene: -; J gene: TRBJ2-1; V gene: TRBV7-2
CDR3 protein: CASSPGQGDLQPQHF; CDR3 DNA: TGTGCCAGCTCACCTGGGCAGGGGGACCTTCAGCCCCAGCATTTT; clone size: -; D gene: TRBD1; J gene: TRBJ1-5; V gene: TRBV18
CDR3 protein: CASSGGQGVSNQPQHF; CDR3 DNA: TGCGCCAGCAGCGGCGGACAGGGGGTTAGCAATCAGCCCCAGCATTTT; clone size: -; D gene: TRBD1; J gene: TRBJ1-5; V gene: TRBV5-1
CDR3 protein: CASSPLIGGGEQYF; CDR3 DNA: TGTGCCAGCAGCCCCCTGATCGGCGGGGGCGAGCAGTACTTC; clone size: -; D gene: TRBD2; J gene: TRBJ2-7; V gene: TRBV5-6
CDR3 protein: CASSEFGNGGETQYF; CDR3 DNA: TGTGCCAGCAGTGAATTCGGGAACGGGGGGGAAACCCAGTACTTC; clone size: -; D gene: TRBD2; J gene: TRBJ2-5; V gene: TRBV25-1
CDR3 protein: CASSLRDNNDSPLHF; CDR3 DNA: TGTGCCAGCAGTTTGAGGGACAACAACGATTCACCCCTCCACTTT; clone size: -; D gene: -; J gene: TRBJ1-6; V gene: TRBV27
CDR3 protein: CASSLASGSNTEAFF; CDR3 DNA: TGTGCCAGCAGCTTGGCATCGGGATCGAACACTGAAGCTTTCTTT; clone size: -; D gene: -; J gene: TRBJ1-1; V gene: TRBV7-2
CDR3 protein: CASSLVQGGTEAFF; CDR3 DNA: TGCGCCAGCAGCTTGGTCCAGGGGGGCACTGAAGCTTTCTTT; clone size: -; D gene: TRBD1; J gene: TRBJ1-1; V gene: TRBV5-1
CDR3 protein: CASAAVPTNYYGYTF; CDR3 DNA: TGTGCCAGCGCCGCCGTCCCGACTAATTACTATGGCTACACCTTC; clone size: -; D gene: -; J gene: TRBJ1-2; V gene: TRBV7-3
CDR3 protein: CASSEPTGGGQPQHF; CDR3 DNA: TGTGCCAGCAGTGAACCAACGGGGGGCGGTCAGCCCCAGCATTTT; clone size: once; D gene: -; J gene: TRBJ1-5; V gene: TRBV6-1